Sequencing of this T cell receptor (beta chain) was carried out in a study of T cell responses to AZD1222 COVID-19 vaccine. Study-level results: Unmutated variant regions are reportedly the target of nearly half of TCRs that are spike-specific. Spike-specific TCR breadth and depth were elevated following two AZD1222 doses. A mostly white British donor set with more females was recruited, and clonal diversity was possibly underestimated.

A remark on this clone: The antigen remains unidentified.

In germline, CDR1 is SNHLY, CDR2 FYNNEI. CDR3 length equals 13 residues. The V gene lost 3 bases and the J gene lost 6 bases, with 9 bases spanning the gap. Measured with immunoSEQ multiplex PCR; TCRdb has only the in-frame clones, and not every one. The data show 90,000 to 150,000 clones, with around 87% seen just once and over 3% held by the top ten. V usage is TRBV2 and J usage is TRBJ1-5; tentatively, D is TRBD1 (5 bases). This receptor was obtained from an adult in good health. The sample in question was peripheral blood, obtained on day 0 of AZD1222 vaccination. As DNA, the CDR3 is TGTGCCAGCAGTGATCCAGGGATTCAGCCCCAGCATTTT. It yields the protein CASSDPGIQPQHF.